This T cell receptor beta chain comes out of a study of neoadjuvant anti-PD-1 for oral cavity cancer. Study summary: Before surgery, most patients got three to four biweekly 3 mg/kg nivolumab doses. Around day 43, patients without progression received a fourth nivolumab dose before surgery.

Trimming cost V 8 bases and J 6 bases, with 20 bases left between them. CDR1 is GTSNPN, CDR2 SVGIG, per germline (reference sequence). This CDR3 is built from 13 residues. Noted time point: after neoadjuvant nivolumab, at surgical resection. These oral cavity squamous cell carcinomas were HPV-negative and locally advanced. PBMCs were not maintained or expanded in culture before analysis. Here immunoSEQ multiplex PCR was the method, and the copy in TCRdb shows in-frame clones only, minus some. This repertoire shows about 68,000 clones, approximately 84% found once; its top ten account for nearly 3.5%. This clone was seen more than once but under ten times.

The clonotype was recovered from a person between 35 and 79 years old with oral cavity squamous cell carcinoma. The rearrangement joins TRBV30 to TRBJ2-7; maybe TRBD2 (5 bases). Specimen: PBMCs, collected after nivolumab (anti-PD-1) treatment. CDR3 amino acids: CALTKGGLSEQYF. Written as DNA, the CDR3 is TGTGCCCTCACGAAAGGAGGCCTCTCCGAGCAGTACTTC.